A selection of T cell receptor beta chains follows, all from one sample in a study of blood T cell repertoires in COVID-19. TCRdb's table, derived via immunoSEQ multiplex PCR, lists solely in-frame clones and lacks some. The sample lists under 250,000 clones, 86% occurring once. Sample: peripheral blood. These receptors were collected from a woman aged 80 or over with COVID-19, enrolled during active disease. CDR3s include the opening cysteine and the closing phenylalanine or tryptophan. A D gene is named only where the DNA matches it firmly. The size of a clone is reported for some rows only, either as once, few or many, or as a class for expanded clones.

size: -
D: TRBD1
J: TRBJ1-4
V: TRBV6-5
DNA: TGTGCCAGCAGTAGACAGGGTAGTAGTGAAAAACTGTTTTTT
CDR3: CASSRQGSSEKLFF

size: few
D: -
J: TRBJ1-4
V: TRBV28
DNA: TGTGCCAGCGGGCTTCGGCAGGCCGGGGGAAAACTGTTTTTT
CDR3: CASGLRQAGGKLFF

size: -
D: -
J: TRBJ1-5
V: TRBV3-1/TRBV3-2
DNA: TGTGCCAGCAGCCCGCAGGGTCGGGGCAATCAGCCCCAGCATTTT
CDR3: CASSPQGRGNQPQHF

size: -
D: -
J: TRBJ1-1
V: TRBV29-1
DNA: TGCAGCGTGTCGGACTTTAACACTGAAGCTTTCTTT
CDR3: CSVSDFNTEAFF

size: -
D: -
J: TRBJ2-3
V: TRBV5-1
DNA: TGCGCCAGCAGCTTGGCCTCAGCGGCAGATACGCAGTATTTT
CDR3: CASSLASAADTQYF

size: -
D: TRBD1
J: TRBJ1-3
V: TRBV9
DNA: TGTGCCAGCAGCGTGACAGGGGGGTCTGGAAACACCATATATTTT
CDR3: CASSVTGGSGNTIYF

size: -
D: -
J: TRBJ1-4
V: TRBV12-3/TRBV12-4
DNA: TGTGCCAGCACCACCGGGAAAGGTGAAAAACTGTTTTTT
CDR3: CASTTGKGEKLFF

size: -
D: -
J: TRBJ1-5
V: TRBV1
DNA: TGCACCAGCAGCCAACTCCAGGGGGCTTGCGGAAATAGCAATCAGCCCCAGCATTTT
CDR3: CTSSQLQGACGNSNQPQHF

size: -
D: TRBD1
J: TRBJ1-3
V: TRBV2
DNA: TGTGCCAGCACCGGGACAGGGGGGAGAAACACCATATATTTT
CDR3: CASTGTGGRNTIYF

size: -
D: -
J: TRBJ2-5
V: TRBV20-1
DNA: TGCAGTGCCAACCCTACCAAGACCCAGTACTTC
CDR3: CSANPTKTQYF

size: -
D: TRBD1
J: TRBJ1-4
V: TRBV3-1/TRBV3-2
DNA: TGTGCCAGCAGCCAAGGAAAGGGCGGACAGGGGAGTTTTTTT
CDR3: CASSQGKGGQGSFF

size: -
D: -
J: TRBJ1-4
V: TRBV7-9
DNA: TGTGCCAGCAGCCCCCGTACAGGAACTAATGAAAAACTGTTTTTT
CDR3: CASSPRTGTNEKLFF

size: -
D: -
J: TRBJ1-5
V: TRBV18
DNA: TGTGCCAGCTCACCACTACAGGTCAGCAATCAGCCCCAGCATTTT
CDR3: CASSPLQVSNQPQHF

size: -
D: -
J: TRBJ2-7
V: TRBV2
DNA: TGTGCCAGCAGCACAGGGATGGGGAACGAGCAGTACTTC
CDR3: CASSTGMGNEQYF

size: -
D: -
J: TRBJ1-4
V: TRBV15
DNA: TGTGCCACCAGCAGAGGTGGCACAGGGACTAATGAAAAACTGTTTTTT
CDR3: CATSRGGTGTNEKLFF

size: once
D: -
J: TRBJ2-2
V: TRBV19
DNA: TGTGCCAGTAGTATAAGAAGGGGCGAACAGGGCAACGGGGAGCTGTTTTTT
CDR3: CASSIRRGEQGNGELFF

size: -
D: TRBD1
J: TRBJ1-2
V: TRBV3-1/TRBV3-2
DNA: TGTGCCAGCAGCCAAGACATTTTACAGGGGGCTCACTATGGCTACACCTTC
CDR3: CASSQDILQGAHYGYTF

size: few
D: -
J: TRBJ1-5
V: TRBV28
DNA: TGTGCCAGCCTCCTACGGGGGGCTGTAAATCAGCCCCAGCATTTT
CDR3: CASLLRGAVNQPQHF

size: -
D: -
J: TRBJ2-5
V: TRBV4-1
DNA: TGCGCCAGCAGCCAAGCAGGACAGAATCAAGAGACCCAGTACTTC
CDR3: CASSQAGQNQETQYF

size: -
D: -
J: TRBJ2-5
V: TRBV5-4
DNA: TGTGCCAGCAGCGGGAGAGAGGGGGTGTGGGAGACCCAGTACTTC
CDR3: CASSGREGVWETQYF

size: few
D: TRBD1
J: TRBJ1-4
V: TRBV2
DNA: TGTGCCAGCAACCAGGGGGGCTTTACTAATGAAAAACTGTTTTTT
CDR3: CASNQGGFTNEKLFF

size: -
D: TRBD1
J: TRBJ1-1
V: TRBV5-3
DNA: TGTGCCAGAAGGTGGACAGGGTCGTACACTGAAGCTTTCTTT
CDR3: CARRWTGSYTEAFF

size: -
D: -
J: TRBJ1-2
V: TRBV3-1/TRBV3-2
DNA: TGTGCCAGCAGCCAAGTGCAGGGTAACGGCTACACCTTC
CDR3: CASSQVQGNGYTF

size: -
D: TRBD2
J: TRBJ2-5
V: TRBV28
DNA: TGTGCCAGCAGAGGTAGCGGGGGCCAAGAGACCCAGTACTTC
CDR3: CASRGSGGQETQYF

size: few
D: -
J: TRBJ2-7
V: TRBV7-8
DNA: TGTGCCAGCAGCACACACTACGAGCAGTACTTC
CDR3: CASSTHYEQYF

size: few
D: -
J: TRBJ1-1
V: TRBV19
DNA: TGTGCCAGTAGTATCCCAGGGCGGCCCGGTAACACTGAAGCTTTCTTT
CDR3: CASSIPGRPGNTEAFF

size: -
D: -
J: TRBJ2-7
V: TRBV7-2
DNA: TGTGCCAGCAGCTCCCAGGGCGGGGCATCCTACGAGCAGTACTTC
CDR3: CASSSQGGASYEQYF

size: -
D: -
J: TRBJ2-7
V: TRBV30
DNA: TGTGCCTGGAGTAAGGGGGGGCAAAGTTCCTACGAGCAGTACTTC
CDR3: CAWSKGGQSSYEQYF

size: -
D: TRBD2
J: TRBJ2-3
V: TRBV30
DNA: TGTGCCTGGAGTACGGGACTAGCCGCAGATACGCAGTATTTT
CDR3: CAWSTGLAADTQYF

size: -
D: -
J: TRBJ1-2
V: TRBV28
DNA: TGTGCCAGCAGTTTAGTCGCGTCCTATGGCTACACCTTC
CDR3: CASSLVASYGYTF

size: -
D: TRBD1
J: TRBJ1-6
V: TRBV4-1
DNA: TGCGCCAGCAGCCAAGATGGAGGACAGGGGTCGAACTCACCCCTCCACTTT
CDR3: CASSQDGGQGSNSPLHF

size: -
D: TRBD1
J: TRBJ2-5
V: TRBV5-1
DNA: TGCGCCAGCAGCTTGGGGGGACAGGGCGGGGAGACCCAGTACTTC
CDR3: CASSLGGQGGETQYF

size: -
D: TRBD1
J: TRBJ1-1
V: TRBV28
DNA: TGTGCCAGCAGTTTTACAGGGGGGACCGCTGAAGCTTTCTTT
CDR3: CASSFTGGTAEAFF

size: -
D: -
J: TRBJ2-5
V: TRBV12-3/TRBV12-4
DNA: TGTGCCAGCAAGTTTGGGGCAGAAGAGACCCAGTACTTC
CDR3: CASKFGAEETQYF

size: -
D: -
J: TRBJ1-4
V: TRBV19
DNA: TGTGCCAGTAGTATAGTTTTACGCGGGCCTCAAGAAAAACTGTTTTTT
CDR3: CASSIVLRGPQEKLFF

size: -
D: TRBD2
J: TRBJ2-5
V: TRBV11-3
DNA: TGTGCCAGCAGCTTAAACGGGGGGGCCGTAGAGACCCAGTACTTC
CDR3: CASSLNGGAVETQYF

size: -
D: TRBD1
J: TRBJ1-2
V: TRBV2
DNA: TGTGCCAGCAGTGGGGGACAGGGGGCCTATGGCTACACCTTC
CDR3: CASSGGQGAYGYTF

size: -
D: -
J: TRBJ2-7
V: TRBV5-4
DNA: TGTGCCAGCAGCTTACGCAGGACAGGGAGGGACGAGCAGTACTTC
CDR3: CASSLRRTGRDEQYF

size: -
D: -
J: TRBJ1-2
V: TRBV19
DNA: TGTGCCAGTAGTGACTCTCCCCGGGGCTACACCTTC
CDR3: CASSDSPRGYTF

size: few
D: -
J: TRBJ2-3
V: TRBV18
DNA: TGTGCCAGCTCACCCAGACAGACCACCACAGATACGCAGTATTTT
CDR3: CASSPRQTTTDTQYF

size: -
D: TRBD2
J: TRBJ2-7
V: TRBV7-9
DNA: TGTGCCAGCAGCTTTGGGTCCGGGGGGGCTACCTACGAGCAGTACTTC
CDR3: CASSFGSGGATYEQYF

size: -
D: -
J: TRBJ2-7
V: TRBV6-2/TRBV6-3
DNA: TGTGCCAGCAGTTACAAACTACCCGGGCGGGACTACGAGCAGTACTTC
CDR3: CASSYKLPGRDYEQYF

size: once
D: -
J: TRBJ1-1
V: TRBV7-9
DNA: TGTGCCAGCGGGAGGGCAGGAAAGAACACTGAAGCTTTCTTT
CDR3: CASGRAGKNTEAFF

size: -
D: -
J: TRBJ1-2
V: TRBV20-1
DNA: TGCAGTGCTAGTCGGGGGACTCTCGTCGGCGATGGCTACACCTTC
CDR3: CSASRGTLVGDGYTF

size: few
D: TRBD1
J: TRBJ2-2
V: TRBV11-2
DNA: TGTGCCAGCAGCTGGGGGACAGCTAACACCGGGGAGCTGTTTTTT
CDR3: CASSWGTANTGELFF

size: -
D: TRBD1
J: TRBJ1-5
V: TRBV6-2/TRBV6-3
DNA: TGTGCCAGCAGTTACCACCCCGGGACAGGGTTCCCCCCCCAGCATTTT
CDR3: CASSYHPGTGFPPQHF

size: -
D: TRBD1
J: TRBJ1-1
V: TRBV5-1
DNA: TGCGCCAGCAGCGCATCAGGGGGCGTGACTGAAGCTTTCTTT
CDR3: CASSASGGVTEAFF